Here is one TCR beta chain with its context. The junction does not match germline at one end; this may be a read error. The data stem from a study of neurological immune-mediated disorders. Time point of the sample: longitudinal time-point 3. A total of 2 million PBMCs stored at -80 degrees C provided the unsorted libraries. TCRdb re-called the 5' RACE reads with MiXCR, one entry per CDR3 protein. The sample yields fewer than 50,000 distinct CDR3 sequences, over 9.5% seen once. Germline lookup yields CDR1 SGHRS and CDR2 YFSETQ. The CDR3 is 14 residues long. The sequencing sample was made of PBMCs. This chain uses TRBV5-1 with TRBJ1-2; the match to TRBD1 covers 7 bases. The sequence came from a male donor with HTLV-1-associated myelopathy (HAM/TSP). CDR3 residues: CASSLGTALYGYTF. The CDR3 DNA sequence: TGCGCGAGCAGCTTGGGGACAGCGCTCTATGGCTACACCTTC.